The present T cell receptor (beta chain) was sequenced within a study of T cell changes during pregnancy in multiple sclerosis. Only in-frame clones appear in the TCRdb table, and some are missing; sequencing was by immunoSEQ multiplex PCR. The data hold over 50,000 clones, with over 75% observed a single time. The receptor's source is a female donor with multiple sclerosis, enrolled in a pregnancy study. The specimen comprised peripheral blood, sampled in the first trimester of pregnancy.

The CDR3 reads CASSFSTSGSPQYF. The CDR3 nucleotides are TGTGCCAGCAGCTTCTCGACTAGCGGGAGTCCCCAGTACTTC. The rearrangement uses TRBV7-2 and TRBJ2-5; TRBD2 matches at 12 bases. This CDR3 is 14 amino acids long. CDR1 SGHTA and CDR2 FQGNSA come from the germline V gene. Trimming cost V 3 bases and J 9 bases; bases outside gene matches: 5.